One T cell receptor (beta chain) is described in this entry. Its antigen is currently unknown. These data originate in a study of shared clonotypes between healthy human individuals. CDR1 MNHEY and CDR2 SMNVEV come from the germline V gene (reference sequence). CDR3 length: 17 amino acids. V lost 5 bases, J lost 2 bases, and 20 bases lay in between. Sorted-subset replicate PCRs used 200 to 250 ng DNA, around 27,000 T cell genomes. Repertoires were generated with immunoSEQ multiplex PCR, while TCRdb's copy carries only in-frame clones and drops some. The table records around 2,000,000 clones, about 95% of them present only once. General observations from the study: Incomplete sequencing of sorted subsets was indicated by rarefaction despite large depth.

Naive CD8 populations comprised CD45RO-negative cells positively selected for CCR7, excluding terminally differentiated effector memory CD45RA+ cells. The chain joins TRBV27 to TRBJ2-3, with a possible D match to TRBD1 (6 bases). Sequencing was done on a sample of naive CD8+ T cells sorted from blood. This TCR was sampled from a man between 18 and 35 years old in good health. Here the CDR3 reads CASSTIIMGHHTDTQYF. The CDR3 DNA follows: TGTGCCAGCAGTACGATCATCATGGGACATCACACAGATACGCAGTATTTT.